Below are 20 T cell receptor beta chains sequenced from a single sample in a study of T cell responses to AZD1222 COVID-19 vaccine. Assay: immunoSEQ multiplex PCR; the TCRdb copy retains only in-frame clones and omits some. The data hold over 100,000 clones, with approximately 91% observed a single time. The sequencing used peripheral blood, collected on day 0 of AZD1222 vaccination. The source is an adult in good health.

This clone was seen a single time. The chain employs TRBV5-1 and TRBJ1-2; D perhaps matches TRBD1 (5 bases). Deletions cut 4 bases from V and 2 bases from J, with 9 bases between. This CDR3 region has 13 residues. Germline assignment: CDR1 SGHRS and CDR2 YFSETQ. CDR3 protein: CASSATENYGYTF. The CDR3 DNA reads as TGCGCCAGCAGCGCGACAGAAAACTATGGCTACACCTTC. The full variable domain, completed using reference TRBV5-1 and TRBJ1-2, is KAGVTQTPRYLIKTRGQQVTLSCSPISGHRSVSWYQQTPGQGLQFLFEYFSETQRNKGNFPGRFSGRQFSNSRSEMNVSTLELGDSALYLCASSATENYGYTFGSGTRLTVV.

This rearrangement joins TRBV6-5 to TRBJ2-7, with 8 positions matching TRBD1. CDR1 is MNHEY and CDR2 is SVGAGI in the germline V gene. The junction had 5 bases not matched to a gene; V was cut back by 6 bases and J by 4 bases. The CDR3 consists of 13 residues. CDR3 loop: CASRTGQVYEQYF. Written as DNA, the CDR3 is TGTGCCAGCAGAACGGGACAGGTGTACGAGCAGTACTTC.

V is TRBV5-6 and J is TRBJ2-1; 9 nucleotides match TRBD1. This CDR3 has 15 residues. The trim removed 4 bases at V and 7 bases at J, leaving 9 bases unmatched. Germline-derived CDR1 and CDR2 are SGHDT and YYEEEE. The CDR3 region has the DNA TGTGCCAGCAGCGGCGGGACAGGGTATGAGAATGAGCAGTTCTTC. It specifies CASSGGTGYENEQFF.

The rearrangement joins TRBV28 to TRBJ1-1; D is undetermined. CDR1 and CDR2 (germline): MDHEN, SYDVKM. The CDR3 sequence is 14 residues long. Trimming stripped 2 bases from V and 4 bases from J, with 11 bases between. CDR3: CASSLGRAGTEAFF. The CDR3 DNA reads TGTGCCAGCAGTTTAGGACGTGCAGGCACTGAAGCTTTCTTT. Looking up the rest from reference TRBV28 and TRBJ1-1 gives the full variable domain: DVKVTQSSRYLVKRTGEKVFLECVQDMDHENMFWYRQDPGLGLRLIYFSYDVKMKEKGDIPEGYSVSREKKERFSLILESASTNQTSMYLCASSLGRAGTEAFFGQGTRLTVV.

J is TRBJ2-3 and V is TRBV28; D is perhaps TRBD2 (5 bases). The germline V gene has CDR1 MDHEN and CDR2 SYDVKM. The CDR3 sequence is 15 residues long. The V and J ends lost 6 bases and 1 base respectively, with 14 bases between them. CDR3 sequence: CASRPTSRGTDTQYF. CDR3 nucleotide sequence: TGTGCCAGCAGACCCACTAGTAGGGGCACAGATACGCAGTATTTT.

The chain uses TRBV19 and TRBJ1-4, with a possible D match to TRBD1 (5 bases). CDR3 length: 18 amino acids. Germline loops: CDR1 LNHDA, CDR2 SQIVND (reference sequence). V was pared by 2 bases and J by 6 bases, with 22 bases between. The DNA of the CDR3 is TGTGCCAGTAGTATACCCACAACGACAGTCCGGGCCCATGAAAAACTGTTTTTT. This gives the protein CASSIPTTTVRAHEKLFF.

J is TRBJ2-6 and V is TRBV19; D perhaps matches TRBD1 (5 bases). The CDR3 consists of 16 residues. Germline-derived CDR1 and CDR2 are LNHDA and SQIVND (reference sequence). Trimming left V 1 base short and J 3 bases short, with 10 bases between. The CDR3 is CASSIAGRVGANVLTF. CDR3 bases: TGTGCCAGTAGTATAGCTGGCAGGGTTGGGGCCAACGTCCTGACTTTC.

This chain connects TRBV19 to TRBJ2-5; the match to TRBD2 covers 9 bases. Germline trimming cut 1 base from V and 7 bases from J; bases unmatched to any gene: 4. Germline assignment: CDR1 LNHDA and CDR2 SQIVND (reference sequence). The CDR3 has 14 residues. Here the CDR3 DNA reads TGTGCCAGTAGTATAGCGTCAGCGGGAGGGACCCAGTACTTC. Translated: CASSIASAGGTQYF.

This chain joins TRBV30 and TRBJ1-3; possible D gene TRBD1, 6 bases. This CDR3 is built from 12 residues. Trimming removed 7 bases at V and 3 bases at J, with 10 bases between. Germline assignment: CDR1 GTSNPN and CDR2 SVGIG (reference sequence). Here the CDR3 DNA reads TGTGCCTTCGGACAGCTTGGAAACACCATATATTTT. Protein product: CAFGQLGNTIYF.

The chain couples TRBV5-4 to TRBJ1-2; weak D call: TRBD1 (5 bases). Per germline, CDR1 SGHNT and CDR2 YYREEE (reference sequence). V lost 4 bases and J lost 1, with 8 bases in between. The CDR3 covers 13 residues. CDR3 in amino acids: CASSAGVNYGYTF. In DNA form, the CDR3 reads TGTGCCAGCAGCGCGGGGGTTAACTATGGCTACACCTTC.

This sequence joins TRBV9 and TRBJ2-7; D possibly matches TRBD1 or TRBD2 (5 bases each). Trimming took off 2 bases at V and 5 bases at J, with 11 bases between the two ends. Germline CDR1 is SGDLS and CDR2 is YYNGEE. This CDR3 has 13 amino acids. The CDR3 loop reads CASSVGRGDEQYF. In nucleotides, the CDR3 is TGTGCCAGCAGCGTGGGGAGAGGGGACGAGCAGTACTTC.

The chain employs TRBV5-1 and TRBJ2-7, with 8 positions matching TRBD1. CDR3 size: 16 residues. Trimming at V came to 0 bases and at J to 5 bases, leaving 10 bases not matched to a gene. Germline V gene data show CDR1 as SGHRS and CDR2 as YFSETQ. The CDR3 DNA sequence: TGCGCCAGCAGCTTGGCTTGGACAGGGTCGTCCGACGAGCAGTACTTC. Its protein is CASSLAWTGSSDEQYF.

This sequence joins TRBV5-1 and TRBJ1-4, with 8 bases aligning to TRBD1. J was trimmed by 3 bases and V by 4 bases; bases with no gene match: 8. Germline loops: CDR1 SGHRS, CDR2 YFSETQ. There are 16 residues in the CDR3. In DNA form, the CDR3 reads TGCGCCAGCAGCGGATCCACAGGGGGTGCTAATGAAAAACTGTTTTTT. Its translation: CASSGSTGGANEKLFF.

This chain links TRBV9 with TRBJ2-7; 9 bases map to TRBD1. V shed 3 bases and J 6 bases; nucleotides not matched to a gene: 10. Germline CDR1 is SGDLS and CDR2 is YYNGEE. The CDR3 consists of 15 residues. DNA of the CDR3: TGTGCCAGCAGCGCTTCCGGGACAGGGCCCCTCGAGCAGTACTTC. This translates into CASSASGTGPLEQYF.

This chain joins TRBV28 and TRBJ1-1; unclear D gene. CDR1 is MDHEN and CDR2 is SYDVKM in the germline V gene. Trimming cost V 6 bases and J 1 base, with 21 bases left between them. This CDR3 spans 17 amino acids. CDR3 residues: CASRYGWGSIENTEAFF. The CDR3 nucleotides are TGTGCCAGCAGATACGGGTGGGGAAGTATAGAGAACACTGAAGCTTTCTTT.

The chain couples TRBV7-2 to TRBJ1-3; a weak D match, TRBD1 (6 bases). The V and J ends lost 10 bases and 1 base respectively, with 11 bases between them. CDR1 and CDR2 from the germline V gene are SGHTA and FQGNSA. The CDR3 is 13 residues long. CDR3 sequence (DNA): TGTGCCATAGACAGGCCGTCTGGAAACACCATATATTTT. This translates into CAIDRPSGNTIYF.

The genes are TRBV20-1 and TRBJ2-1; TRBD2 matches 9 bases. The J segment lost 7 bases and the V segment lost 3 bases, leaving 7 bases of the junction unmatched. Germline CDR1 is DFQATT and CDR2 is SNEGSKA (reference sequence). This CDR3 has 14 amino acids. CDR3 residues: CSASRREGKNEQFF. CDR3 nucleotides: TGCAGTGCTAGTCGGCGGGAGGGGAAGAATGAGCAGTTCTTC.

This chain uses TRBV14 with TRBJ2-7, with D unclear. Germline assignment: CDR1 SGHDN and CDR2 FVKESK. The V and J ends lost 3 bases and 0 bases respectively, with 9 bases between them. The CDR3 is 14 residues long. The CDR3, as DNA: TGTGCCAGCAGCCATGGCGGACCCTCCTACGAGCAGTACTTC. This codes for CASSHGGPSYEQYF. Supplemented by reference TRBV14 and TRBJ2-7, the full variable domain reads EAGVTQFPSHSVIEKGQTVTLRCDPISGHDNLYWYRRVMGKEIKFLLHFVKESKQDESGMPNNRFLAERTGGTYSTLKVQPAELEDSGVYFCASSHGGPSYEQYFGPGTRLTVT.

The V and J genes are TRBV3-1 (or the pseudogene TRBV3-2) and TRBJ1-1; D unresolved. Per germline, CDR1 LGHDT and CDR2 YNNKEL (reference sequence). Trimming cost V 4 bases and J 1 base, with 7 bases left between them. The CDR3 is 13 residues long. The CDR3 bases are TGTGCCAGCAGCCTTCGCGCGAACACTGAAGCTTTCTTT. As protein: CASSLRANTEAFF.

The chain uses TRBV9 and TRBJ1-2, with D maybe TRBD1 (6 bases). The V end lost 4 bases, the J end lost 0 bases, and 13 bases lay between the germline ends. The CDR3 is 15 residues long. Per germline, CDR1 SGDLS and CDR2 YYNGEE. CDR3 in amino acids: CASSPRQASNYGYTF. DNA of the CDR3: TGTGCCAGCAGCCCACGACAGGCCTCTAACTATGGCTACACCTTC.